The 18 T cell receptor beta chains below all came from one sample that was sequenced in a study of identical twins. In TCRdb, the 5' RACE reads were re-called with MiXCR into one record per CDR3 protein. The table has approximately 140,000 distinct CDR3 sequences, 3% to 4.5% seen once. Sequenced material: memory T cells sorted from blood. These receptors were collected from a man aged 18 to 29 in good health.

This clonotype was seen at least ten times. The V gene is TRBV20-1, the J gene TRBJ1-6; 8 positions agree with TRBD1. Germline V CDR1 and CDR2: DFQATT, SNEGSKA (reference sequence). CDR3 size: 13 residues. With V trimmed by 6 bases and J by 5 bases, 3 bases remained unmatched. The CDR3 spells CSAPGQDNSPLHF. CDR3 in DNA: TGCAGTGCCCCGGGACAGGATAATTCACCCCTCCACTTT.

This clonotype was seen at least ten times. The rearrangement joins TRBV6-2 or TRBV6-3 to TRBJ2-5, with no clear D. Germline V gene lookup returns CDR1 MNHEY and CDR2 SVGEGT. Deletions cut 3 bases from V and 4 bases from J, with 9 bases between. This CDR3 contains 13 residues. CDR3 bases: TGTGCCAGCAGTTATTCGGGTGGAGAGACCCAGTACTTC. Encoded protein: CASSYSGGETQYF.

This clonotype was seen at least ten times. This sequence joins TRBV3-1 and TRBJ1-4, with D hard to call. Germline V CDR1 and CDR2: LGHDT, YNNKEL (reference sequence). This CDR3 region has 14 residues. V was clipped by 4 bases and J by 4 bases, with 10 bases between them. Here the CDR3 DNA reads TGTGCCAGCAGCCCGGGAGCAGTTAATGAAAAACTGTTTTTT. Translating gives CASSPGAVNEKLFF.

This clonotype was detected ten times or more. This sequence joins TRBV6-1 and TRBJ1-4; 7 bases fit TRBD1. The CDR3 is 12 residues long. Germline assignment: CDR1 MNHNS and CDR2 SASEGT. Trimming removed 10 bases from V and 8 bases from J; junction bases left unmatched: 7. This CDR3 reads CATDRAQEKLFF. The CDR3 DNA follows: TGTGCCACTGACAGGGCTCAAGAAAAACTGTTTTTT.

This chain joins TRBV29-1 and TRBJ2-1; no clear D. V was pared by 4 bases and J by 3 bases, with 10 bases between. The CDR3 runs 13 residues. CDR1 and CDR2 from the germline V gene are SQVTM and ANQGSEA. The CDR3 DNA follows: TGCAGCGTTGGAGACTTCCACTACAATGAGCAGTTCTTC. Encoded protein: CSVGDFHYNEQFF.

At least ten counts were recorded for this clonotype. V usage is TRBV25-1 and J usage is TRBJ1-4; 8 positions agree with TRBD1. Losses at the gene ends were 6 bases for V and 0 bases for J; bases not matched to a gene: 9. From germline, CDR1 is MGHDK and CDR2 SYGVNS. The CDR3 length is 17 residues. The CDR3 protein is CASSAGTGRPTNEKLFF. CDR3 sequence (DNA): TGTGCCAGCAGCGCCGGGACAGGACGGCCAACTAATGAAAAACTGTTTTTT.

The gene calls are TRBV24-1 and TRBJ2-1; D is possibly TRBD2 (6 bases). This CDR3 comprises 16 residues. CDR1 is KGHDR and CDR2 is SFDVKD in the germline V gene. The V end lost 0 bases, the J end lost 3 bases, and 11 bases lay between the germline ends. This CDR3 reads CATSDLNRGGYNEQFF. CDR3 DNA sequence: TGTGCCACCAGTGATTTGAACCGGGGAGGCTACAATGAGCAGTTCTTC.

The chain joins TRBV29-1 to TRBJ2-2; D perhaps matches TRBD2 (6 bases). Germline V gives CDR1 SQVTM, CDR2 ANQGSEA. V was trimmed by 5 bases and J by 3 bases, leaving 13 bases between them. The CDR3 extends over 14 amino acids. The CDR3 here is CSVREQIDTGELFF. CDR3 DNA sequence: TGCAGCGTTCGGGAGCAGATTGACACCGGGGAGCTGTTTTTT.

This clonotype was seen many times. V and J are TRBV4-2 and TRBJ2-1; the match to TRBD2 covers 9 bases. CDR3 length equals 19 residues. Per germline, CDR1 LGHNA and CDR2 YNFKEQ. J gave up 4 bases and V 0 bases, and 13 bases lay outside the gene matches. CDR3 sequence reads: CASSQDAGGRAVGYNEQFF. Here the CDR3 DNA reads TGTGCCAGCAGCCAAGACGCCGGCGGGAGGGCCGTTGGATACAATGAGCAGTTCTTC.

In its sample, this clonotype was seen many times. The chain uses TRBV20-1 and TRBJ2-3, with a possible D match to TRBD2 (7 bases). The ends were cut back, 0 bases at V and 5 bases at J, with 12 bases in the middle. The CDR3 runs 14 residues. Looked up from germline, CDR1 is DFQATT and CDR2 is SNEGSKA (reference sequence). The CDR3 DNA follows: TGCAGTGCTAGAGATAGGGGGGGGATAGATACGCAGTATTTT. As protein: CSARDRGGIDTQYF.

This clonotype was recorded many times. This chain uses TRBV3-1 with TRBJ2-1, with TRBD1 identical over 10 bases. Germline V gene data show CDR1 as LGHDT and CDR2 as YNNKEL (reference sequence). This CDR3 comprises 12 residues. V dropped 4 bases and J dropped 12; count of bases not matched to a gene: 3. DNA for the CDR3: TGTGCCAGCAGCCCCCGGGACAGGGGGCAGTTCTTC. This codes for CASSPRDRGQFF.

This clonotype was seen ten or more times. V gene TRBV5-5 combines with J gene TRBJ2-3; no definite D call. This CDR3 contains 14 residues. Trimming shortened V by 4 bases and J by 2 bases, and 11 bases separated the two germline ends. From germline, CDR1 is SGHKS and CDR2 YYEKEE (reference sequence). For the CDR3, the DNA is TGTGCCAGCAGCCTGGACGGAAACACAGATACGCAGTATTTT. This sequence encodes CASSLDGNTDTQYF.

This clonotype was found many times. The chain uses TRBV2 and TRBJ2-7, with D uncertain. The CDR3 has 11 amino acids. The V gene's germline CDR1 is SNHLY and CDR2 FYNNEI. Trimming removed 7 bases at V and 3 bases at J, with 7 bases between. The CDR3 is CASKTYYEQYF. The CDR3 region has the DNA TGTGCCAGCAAAACGTACTACGAGCAGTACTTC.

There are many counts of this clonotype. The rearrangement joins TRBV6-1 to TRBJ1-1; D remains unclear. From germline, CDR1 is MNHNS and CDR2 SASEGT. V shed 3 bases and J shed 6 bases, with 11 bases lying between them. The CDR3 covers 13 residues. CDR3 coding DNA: TGTGCCAGCAGTGATACAGTTGGCGCTGAAGCTTTCTTT. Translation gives CASSDTVGAEAFF.

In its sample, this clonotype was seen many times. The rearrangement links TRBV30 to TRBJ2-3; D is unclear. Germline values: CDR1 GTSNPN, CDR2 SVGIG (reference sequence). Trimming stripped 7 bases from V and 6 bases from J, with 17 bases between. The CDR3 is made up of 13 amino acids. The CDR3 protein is CASKLPLGDTQYF. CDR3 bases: TGTGCCTCCAAATTACCCCTCGGTGATACGCAGTATTTT.

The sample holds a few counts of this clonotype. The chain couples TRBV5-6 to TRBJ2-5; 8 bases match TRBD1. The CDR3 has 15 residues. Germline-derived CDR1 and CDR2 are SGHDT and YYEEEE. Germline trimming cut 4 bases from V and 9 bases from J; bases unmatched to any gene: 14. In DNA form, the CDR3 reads TGTGCCAGCAGCACTAAAGGGACAGGAAGTCGGTCCCAGTACTTC. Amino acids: CASSTKGTGSRSQYF.

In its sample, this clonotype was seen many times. CDR3 region: CASSFLGSLDGSNQPQHF. The CDR3 region has the DNA TGTGCCAGCAGTTTTTTAGGTAGTCTGGACGGCAGCAATCAGCCCCAGCATTTT. This chain uses TRBV27 with TRBJ1-5; no definite D call. The CDR3 sequence is 18 residues long. V was trimmed by 3 bases and J by 1 base, leaving 19 bases between them. Germline-derived CDR1 and CDR2 are MNHEY and SMNVEV (reference sequence).

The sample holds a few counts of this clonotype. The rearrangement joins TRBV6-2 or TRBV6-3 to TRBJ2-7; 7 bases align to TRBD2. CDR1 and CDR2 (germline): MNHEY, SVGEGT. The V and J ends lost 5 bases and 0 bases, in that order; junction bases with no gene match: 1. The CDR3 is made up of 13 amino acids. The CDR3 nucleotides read TGTGCCAGCAGTACTAGCGTCTCCTACGAGCAGTACTTC. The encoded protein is CASSTSVSYEQYF.